This paragraph reports one T cell receptor beta chain. The data stem from a study of blood T cell repertoires in COVID-19. As for the study in general: The United States, Italy and Spain supplied acute and convalescent COVID-19 samples. PBMCs, B-cell-depleted T cells, or T cells provided the cDNA or gDNA that made up the material.

Sequenced by immunoSEQ multiplex PCR; TCRdb stores in-frame clones only, minus some. Of some 390,000 clones in the sample, approximately 92% are singletons; the top ten hold around 1.1%. CDR1 and CDR2 from the germline V gene are MGHRA and YSYEKL. This CDR3 contains 15 residues. V was clipped by 2 bases and J by 2 bases, with 12 bases between them. Clinical history as reported by participants underpinned cohort assignment. The sequenced sample consisted of PBMCs or T cells enriched from blood (not recorded which). The chain combines TRBV4-1 with TRBJ1-1, with D possibly TRBD1 on 6 matching bases. The clonotype comes from a young man who had recovered from COVID-19. CDR3 sequence (DNA): TGCGCCAGCAGCCAAACCGGACAGAAAAACACTGAAGCTTTCTTT. Its translation: CASSQTGQKNTEAFF.